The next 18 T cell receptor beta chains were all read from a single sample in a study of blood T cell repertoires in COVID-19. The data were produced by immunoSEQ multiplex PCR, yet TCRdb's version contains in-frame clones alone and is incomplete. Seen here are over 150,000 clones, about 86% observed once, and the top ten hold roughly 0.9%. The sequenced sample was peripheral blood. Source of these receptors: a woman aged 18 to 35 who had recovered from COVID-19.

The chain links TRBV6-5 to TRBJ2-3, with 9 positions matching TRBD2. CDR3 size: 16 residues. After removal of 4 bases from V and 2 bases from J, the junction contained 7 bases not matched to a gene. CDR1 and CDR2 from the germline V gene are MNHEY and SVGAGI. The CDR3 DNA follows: TGTGCCAGCAGTTCTCCTAGCGGGAAGTTCACAGATACGCAGTATTTT. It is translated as CASSSPSGKFTDTQYF.

CDR3 loop: CASSPQDLPGDLWDGYTF. CDR3 nucleotides: TGTGCCAGCAGCCCACAGGACCTTCCGGGGGACCTATGGGACGGCTACACCTTC. The gene calls are TRBV9 and TRBJ1-2, with D possibly TRBD1 on 5 matching bases. Germline CDR1 SGDLS, CDR2 YYNGEE. The CDR3 is 18 amino acids. Trimming took off 4 bases at V and 8 bases at J, with 30 bases between the two ends.

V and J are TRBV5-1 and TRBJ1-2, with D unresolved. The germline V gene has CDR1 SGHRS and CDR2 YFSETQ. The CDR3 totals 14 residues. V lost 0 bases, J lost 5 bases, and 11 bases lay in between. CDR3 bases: TGCGCCAGCAGCTTGGAGGGAGCCGAATATGGCTACACCTTC. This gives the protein CASSLEGAEYGYTF.

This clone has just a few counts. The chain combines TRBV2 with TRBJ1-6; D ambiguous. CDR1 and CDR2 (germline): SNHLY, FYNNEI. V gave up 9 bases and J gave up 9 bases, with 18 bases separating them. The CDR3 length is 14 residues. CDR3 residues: CARKGQAGGSPLHF. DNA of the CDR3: TGTGCCAGAAAGGGTCAGGCCGGAGGTTCACCCCTCCACTTT.

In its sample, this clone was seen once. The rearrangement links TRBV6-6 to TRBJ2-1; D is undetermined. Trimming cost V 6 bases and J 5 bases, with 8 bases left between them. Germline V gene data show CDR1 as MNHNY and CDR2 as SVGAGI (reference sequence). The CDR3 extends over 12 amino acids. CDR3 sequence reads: CASSYQDNEQFF. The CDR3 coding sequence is TGTGCCAGCAGCTACCAGGACAATGAGCAGTTCTTC.

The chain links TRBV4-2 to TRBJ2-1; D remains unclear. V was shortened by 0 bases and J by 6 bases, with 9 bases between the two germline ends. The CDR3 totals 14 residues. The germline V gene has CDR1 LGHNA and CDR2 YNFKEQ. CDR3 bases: TGTGCCAGCAGCCAAGATGCCGGCGGCAATGAGCAGTTCTTC. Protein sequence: CASSQDAGGNEQFF.

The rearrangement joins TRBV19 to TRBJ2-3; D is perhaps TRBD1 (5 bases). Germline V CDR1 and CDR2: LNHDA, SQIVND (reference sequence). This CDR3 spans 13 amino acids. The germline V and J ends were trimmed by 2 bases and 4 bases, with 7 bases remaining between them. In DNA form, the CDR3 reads TGTGCCAGTAGTATACAGGGTGCAGATACGCAGTATTTT. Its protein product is CASSIQGADTQYF.

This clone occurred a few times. CDR3 nucleotides: TGCGCCAGCGGACACTCCGGAAACACCATATATTTT. Protein: CASGHSGNTIYF. The chain carries TRBV4-1 and TRBJ1-3; D might be TRBD1 (5 bases). V gave up 8 bases and J gave up 4 bases, with 9 bases separating them. This CDR3 comprises 12 residues. Germline V gives CDR1 MGHRA, CDR2 YSYEKL.

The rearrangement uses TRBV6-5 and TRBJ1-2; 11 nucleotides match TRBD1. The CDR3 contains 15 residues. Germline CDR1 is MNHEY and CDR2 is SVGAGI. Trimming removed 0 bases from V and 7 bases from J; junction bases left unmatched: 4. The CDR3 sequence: CASSYSRTGGGGYTF. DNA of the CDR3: TGTGCCAGCAGTTACTCCAGGACAGGGGGCGGTGGCTACACCTTC.

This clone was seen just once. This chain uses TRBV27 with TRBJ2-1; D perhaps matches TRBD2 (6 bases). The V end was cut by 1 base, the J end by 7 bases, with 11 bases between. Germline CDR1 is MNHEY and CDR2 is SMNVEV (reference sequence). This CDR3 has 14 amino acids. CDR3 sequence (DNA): TGTGCCAGCAGTTTATTCGGGAGAGGGAATGAGCAGTTCTTC. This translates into CASSLFGRGNEQFF.

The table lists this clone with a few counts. The CDR3, as DNA: TGTGCCAGCAGTTTAGTAGGTAGCGGGAGCTCCGGGGAGCTGTTTTTT. Translating it yields CASSLVGSGSSGELFF. The gene calls are TRBV28 and TRBJ2-2; 9 positions agree with TRBD2. The trim removed 2 bases at V and 6 bases at J, leaving 7 bases unmatched. Germline CDR1 reads MDHEN; CDR2 reads SYDVKM. The CDR3 totals 16 residues.

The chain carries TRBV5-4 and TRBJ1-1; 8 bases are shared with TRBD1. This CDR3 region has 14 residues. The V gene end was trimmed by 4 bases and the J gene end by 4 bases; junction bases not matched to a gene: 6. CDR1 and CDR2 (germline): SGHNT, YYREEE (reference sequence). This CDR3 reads CASSPGQGGTEAFF. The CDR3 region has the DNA TGTGCCAGCAGCCCCGGACAGGGAGGCACTGAAGCTTTCTTT.

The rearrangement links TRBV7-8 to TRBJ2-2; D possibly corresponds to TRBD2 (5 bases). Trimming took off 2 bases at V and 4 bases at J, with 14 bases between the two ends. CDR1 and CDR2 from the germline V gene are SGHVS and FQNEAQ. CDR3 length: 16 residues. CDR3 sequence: CASSLFSLAGTGELFF. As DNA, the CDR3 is TGTGCCAGCAGCTTATTTTCCCTAGCAGGCACCGGGGAGCTGTTTTTT.

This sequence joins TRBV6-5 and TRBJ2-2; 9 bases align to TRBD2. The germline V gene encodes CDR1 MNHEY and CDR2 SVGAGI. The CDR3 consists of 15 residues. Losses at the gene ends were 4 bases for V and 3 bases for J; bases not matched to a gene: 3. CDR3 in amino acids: CASSSGTSHTGELFF. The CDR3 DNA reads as TGTGCCAGCAGTTCCGGGACTAGCCACACCGGGGAGCTGTTTTTT.

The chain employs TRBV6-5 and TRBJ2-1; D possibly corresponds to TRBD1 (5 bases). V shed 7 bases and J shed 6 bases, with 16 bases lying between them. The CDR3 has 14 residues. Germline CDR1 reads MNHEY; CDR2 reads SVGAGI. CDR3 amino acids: CASTNPQGLNEQFF. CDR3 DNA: TGTGCCAGCACTAACCCCCAGGGTCTCAATGAGCAGTTCTTC.

The CDR3 protein is CASSYEITGSNTGELFF. CDR3 nucleotide sequence: TGTGCCAGCAGTTACGAGATAACAGGGTCGAACACCGGGGAGCTGTTTTTT. This chain uses TRBV6-2 or TRBV6-3 with TRBJ2-2; possible D gene TRBD1, 6 bases. Trimming removed 2 bases at V and 0 bases at J, with 13 bases between. The CDR3 totals 17 residues. Germline loops: CDR1 MNHEY, CDR2 SVGEGT.

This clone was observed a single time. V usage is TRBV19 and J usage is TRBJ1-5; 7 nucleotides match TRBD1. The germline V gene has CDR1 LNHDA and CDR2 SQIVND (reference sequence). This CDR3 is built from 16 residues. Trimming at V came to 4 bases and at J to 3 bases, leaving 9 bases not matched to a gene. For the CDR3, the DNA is TGTGCCAGTAGTAAGACTACAGGGGTAAACAATCAGCCCCAGCATTTT. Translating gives CASSKTTGVNNQPQHF.

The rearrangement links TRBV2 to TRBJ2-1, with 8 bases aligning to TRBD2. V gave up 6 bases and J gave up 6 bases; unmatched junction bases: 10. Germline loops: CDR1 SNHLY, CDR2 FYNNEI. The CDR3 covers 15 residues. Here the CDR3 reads CASRGAGGPFNEQFF. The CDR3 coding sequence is TGTGCCAGCAGGGGTGCGGGAGGACCATTCAATGAGCAGTTCTTC.